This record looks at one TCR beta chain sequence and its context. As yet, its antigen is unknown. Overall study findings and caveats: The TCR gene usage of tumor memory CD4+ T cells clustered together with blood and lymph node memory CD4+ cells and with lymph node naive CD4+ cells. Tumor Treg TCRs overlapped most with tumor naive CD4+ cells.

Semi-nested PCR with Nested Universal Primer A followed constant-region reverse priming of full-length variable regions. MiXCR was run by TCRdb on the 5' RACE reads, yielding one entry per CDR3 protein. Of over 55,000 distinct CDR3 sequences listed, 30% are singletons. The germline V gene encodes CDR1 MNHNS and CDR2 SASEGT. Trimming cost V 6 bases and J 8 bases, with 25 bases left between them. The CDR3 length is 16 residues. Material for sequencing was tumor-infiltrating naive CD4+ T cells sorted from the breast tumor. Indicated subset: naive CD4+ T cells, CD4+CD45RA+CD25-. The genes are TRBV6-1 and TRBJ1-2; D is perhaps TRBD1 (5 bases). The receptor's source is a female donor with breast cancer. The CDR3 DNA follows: TGTGCCAGCAGAGGATCCACAGTAGGGGCTGCGGAGGGCTACACCTTC. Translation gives CASRGSTVGAAEGYTF.